These T cell receptor beta chains were read from a single sample in a study of neurological immune-mediated disorders. TCRdb used MiXCR to reprocess the 5' RACE reads, holding one entry per CDR3 protein. The table shows approximately 30,000 distinct CDR3 sequences, with 13% occurring only once. Sequences were obtained from CD4+ T cells from blood. These receptors came from a female donor with HTLV-1-associated myelopathy (HAM/TSP). Each CDR3 is given with its conserved first and last residue. Each record gives: clone size, D gene, V gene, J gene, CDR3 DNA, CDR3 protein. A D gene is named only where the DNA matches it firmly. Not all rows give a size; the values are once, few, many and, for expanded clones, a class.

>many|TRBD2|TRBV5-5|TRBJ2-3
TGTGCCAGCAGCTTGGCACTAGCGGGGGCCACAGATACGCAGTATTTT
CASSLALAGATDTQYF
>many|TRBD2|TRBV5-1|TRBJ2-7
TGCGCCAGCAGCCCGGGTACTAGCGTCTCTTACGAGCAGTACTTC
CASSPGTSVSYEQYF
>many|TRBD1|TRBV6-5|TRBJ2-1
TGTGCCAGCAGGACGACGACAGGGGACAGCTCCTACAATGAGCAGTTCTTC
CASRTTTGDSSYNEQFF
>many|TRBD2|TRBV9|TRBJ2-3
TGTGCCAGCAGCGTAGCTAGCGGGGGTAGCACAGATACGCAGTATTTT
CASSVASGGSTDTQYF
>many|-|TRBV12-3/TRBV12-4|TRBJ2-5
TGTGCCAGCAGTTTAGGCTTGGAAGAGACCCAGTACTTC
CASSLGLEETQYF
>-|-|TRBV29-1|TRBJ2-3
TGCGTGAAAATTACAGATACGCAGTATTTT
CVKITDTQYF
>many|-|TRBV11-2|TRBJ1-2
TGTGCCAGCAGCTTCACAGTGGGAGGAGGGGGCTACACCTTC
CASSFTVGGGGYTF
>many|TRBD2|TRBV20-1|TRBJ2-3
TGCAGTGCCAATAGCGGGAGGGTAAAAGATACGCAGTATTTT
CSANSGRVKDTQYF
>many|TRBD1|TRBV6-5|TRBJ1-2
TGTGCCAGCTCCCAGGGACAGTGGGACTATGGCTACACCTTC
CASSQGQWDYGYTF
>-|TRBD1|TRBV18|TRBJ2-3
TGTGCCAGCTCACCGGACAGGATGACAACAGATACGCAGTATTTT
CASSPDRMTTDTQYF
>many|-|TRBV4-2|TRBJ2-5
TGTGCCAGCAGCCAAGAGGCGGATAACGGACCCACCCCCCGGACCCAGTACTTC
CASSQEADNGPTPRTQYF
>many|TRBD1|TRBV7-2|TRBJ1-6
TGTGCCAGCAGCTGGGACAGGGAGGTTTCACCCCTCCACTTT
CASSWDREVSPLHF
>medium-sized|TRBD1|TRBV29-1|TRBJ2-7
TGCAGCAACCACAGGGGGCTACAGACCTACGAGCAGTACTTC
CSNHRGLQTYEQYF
>medium-sized|-|TRBV29-1|TRBJ2-3
TGCAGCGTCCTCGGCGCGGATACGCAGTATTTT
CSVLGADTQYF
>many|-|TRBV11-2|TRBJ2-1
TGTGCCAGCAGCTTAGATAGGCGGGGAGAGCAGTTCTTC
CASSLDRRGEQFF
>many|-|TRBV5-1|TRBJ2-3
TGCGCCAGCAGCTTGACCGGACGGTCTAGCACAGATACGCAGTATTTT
CASSLTGRSSTDTQYF
>many|-|TRBV28|TRBJ2-7
TGTGCCAGCAGTACCCGGAGGGGGGCATCTTACGAGCAGTACTTC
CASSTRRGASYEQYF
>many|-|TRBV6-5|TRBJ2-7
TGTGCCAGCAGTACTAGGACGAACTCCTACGAGCAGTACTTC
CASSTRTNSYEQYF
>many|-|TRBV6-5|TRBJ2-5
TGTGCCAGCTGGCGACGGACTCCGGGGGAGACCCAGTACTTC
CASWRRTPGETQYF
>once|-|TRBV29-1|TRBJ2-4
TGCAGCGTTACTTCGGGGCTGAACATTCAGTACTTC
CSVTSGLNIQYF
>many|TRBD2|TRBV6-5|TRBJ2-1
TGTGCCAGCAGTAGCGGGGGCCCATACAATGAGCAGTTCTTC
CASSSGGPYNEQFF
>many|-|TRBV5-5|TRBJ2-1
TGTGCCAGCAGCATCCGGTACTCGGGCTACAATGAGCAGTTCTTC
CASSIRYSGYNEQFF
>many|-|TRBV6-4|TRBJ2-1
TGTGCCAGCAGTGCCCACGCACAGGAGGGGCAGTTCTTC
CASSAHAQEGQFF
>-|-|TRBV5-1|TRBJ1-6
TGCGCCAGCATCAGGGCACAGGGCGTAAATTCACCCCTCCACTTT
CASIRAQGVNSPLHF
>medium-sized|-|TRBV5-1|TRBJ1-1
TGCGCCAGCAGCTTGAACGGGGGCGAGGACACTGAAGCTTTCTTT
CASSLNGGEDTEAFF
>many|TRBD2|TRBV20-1|TRBJ2-5
TGCAGTGCTAGAGACGGGCGGGAGGACCAAGAGACCCAGTACTTC
CSARDGREDQETQYF
>many|TRBD1|TRBV20-1|TRBJ1-2
TGCAGTGCTAGAGCTTGGACAGGGGTAAACTATGGCTACACCTTC
CSARAWTGVNYGYTF
>-|-|TRBV5-1|TRBJ1-2
TGCGCCAACAAAAATGAGCGTGCCCTCGATGGCTACACCTTC
CANKNERALDGYTF
>many|TRBD1|TRBV5-6|TRBJ2-1
TGTGCCAGCAGCTTGTCCAATAGGGGGCTTCGAAATGAGCAGTTCTTC
CASSLSNRGLRNEQFF
>many|-|TRBV6-5|TRBJ1-2
TGTGCCAGCAGTTACTTAGAGGGCAAATTAGAGAGTGGCTACACCTTC
CASSYLEGKLESGYTF
>many|-|TRBV25-1|TRBJ2-1
TGTGCCAGCAGTTCCGGCTCGGATATGGCCCCCGGATCCTCATACAATGAGCAGTTCTTC
CASSSGSDMAPGSSYNEQFF
>many|-|TRBV10-3|TRBJ2-1
TGTGCCATCAGTGATGACAGGAGCTCCTACAATGAGCAGTTCTTC
CAISDDRSSYNEQFF
>many|TRBD2|TRBV29-1|TRBJ2-1
TGCAGCGCCCGGACTAGCGGGAGATCATTAAATGAGCAGTTCTTC
CSARTSGRSLNEQFF
>many|TRBD2|TRBV20-1|TRBJ2-1
TGCAGTGCCTTTAGCGGGGCTTACAATGAGCAGTTCTTC
CSAFSGAYNEQFF
>many|-|TRBV5-1|TRBJ1-4
TGCGCCAGCAGCTTGGGAGGCAATGAAAAACTGTTTTTT
CASSLGGNEKLFF
>many|-|TRBV6-5|TRBJ2-7
TGTGCCAGCAGTAACCCTGGTGTAATAGGGGAGGCCTACGAGCAGTACTTC
CASSNPGVIGEAYEQYF
>many|TRBD1|TRBV7-6|TRBJ2-2
TGTGCCAGCAGCTATACAGGGGGCACCGGGGAGCTGTTTTTT
CASSYTGGTGELFF
>many|TRBD2|TRBV2|TRBJ2-5
TGTGCCAGCAGAGCCAGCGGGGGGCAAGAGACCCAGTACTTC
CASRASGGQETQYF
>many|-|TRBV7-2|TRBJ1-5
TGTGCCAGCAGCTTATTTGGAGGCAATCAGCCCCAGCATTTT
CASSLFGGNQPQHF
>many|-|TRBV7-2|TRBJ2-3
TGTGCCAGCAGCTTAACAGACAGGCTAGTGACAGATACGCAGTATTTT
CASSLTDRLVTDTQYF